One sample yielded the 10 T cell receptor beta chains listed below, sequenced in a study of T-cell reconstitution after alpha-beta-depleted transplantation in children (TCRdb year 2016). This specimen's treatment or condition label, per the study, means: allogeneic hematopoietic cell transplantation with graft depleted of TCRalphabeta T cells and CD19 B cells. The library was produced with PCR. TCRdb shows the sequencer as Illumina HiSeq 2500. TCR library preparation used molecular barcoding, with unique molecular identifiers applied to normalize quantification of the TCRbeta repertoire. TCRdb ran its own pipeline on the public reads, namely fastp trimming at Q25 and MiXCR clone calling, and kept in-frame beta chains. Each record represents a unique CDR3 protein, reported with the most common genes and DNA among its rows. The sample includes about 170,000 distinct CDR3 sequences, with approximately 12% observed a single time. Of the sample, over 10% falls within the top ten clones.

The specimen comprised PBMCs, sampled before TCRalphabeta/CD19-depleted stem cell transplant. The receptors were gathered from a boy younger than 10 with acute myeloid leukemia, due to receive a stem cell transplant.

This clonotype was observed at least ten times. This chain joins TRBV21-1 and TRBJ2-2; the tabulated D call, TRBD1, remains unverified against the DNA. TRBV21-1 is a listed pseudogene. This CDR3 is built from 15 residues. This CDR3 is CASSKDIQGTGELFF. The CDR3 bases are TGTGCCAGCAGCAAAGATATACAGGGGACCGGGGAGCTGTTTTTT.

This clonotype has ten or more counts. This chain connects TRBV28 to TRBJ2-7; perhaps D is TRBD1 or TRBD2 (6 bases each). The CDR3 runs to 14 residues. Trimming took off 3 bases at V and 3 bases at J, with 12 bases between the two ends. Germline loops: CDR1 MDHEN, CDR2 SYDVKM. The CDR3 sequence: CASSLWGAGYEQYF. CDR3 bases: TGTGCCAGCAGTTTGTGGGGGGCCGGCTACGAGCAGTACTTC.

This clonotype was counted at least ten times. The V call is TRBV7-3, the J call TRBJ2-1; D is unclear. CDR1 is SGHTA, CDR2 FQGTGA, per germline. CDR3 length: 15 residues. Trimming pared 2 bases from V and 2 bases from J, leaving 10 bases between. The CDR3 DNA sequence: TGTGCCAGCAGCTTACTCCCAGGAACCTACAATGAGCAGTTCTTC. Translated, it gives CASSLLPGTYNEQFF.

This clonotype was seen repeatedly, ten times or more. The genes are TRBV6-5 and TRBJ1-5; D not certain. Per germline, CDR1 MNHEY and CDR2 SVGAGI. The CDR3 loop spans 13 amino acids. V was clipped by 0 bases and J by 9 bases, with 9 bases between them. As DNA, the CDR3 is TGTGCCAGCAGTTACTCGAAGGGCTCGCCCCAGCATTTT. Its translation: CASSYSKGSPQHF.

In its sample, this clonotype was seen many times. V gene TRBV29-1 combines with J gene TRBJ2-7; 9 bases fit TRBD2. The V gene end was trimmed by 6 bases and the J gene end by 6 bases; junction bases not matched to a gene: 9. The CDR3 has 13 amino acids. The germline CDR1 and CDR2 sequences are SQVTM and ANQGSEA. This CDR3 reads CSVKALAGLEQYF. The DNA of the CDR3 is TGCAGCGTCAAAGCTCTAGCGGGGCTCGAGCAGTACTTC.

This clonotype was observed once. This clone may be a read error of a much larger clone one base away. The chain is built from TRBV9 and TRBJ2-3; D gene unclear. Germline V gene data show CDR1 as SGDLS and CDR2 as YYNGEE. The CDR3 consists of 13 residues. The CDR3 sequence: CARSAPNTDTQYF. In DNA form, the CDR3 reads TGTGCCCGCAGCGCCCCAAACACAGATACGCAGTATTTT.

On this clonotype itself: It may be a read error: a sequence one base away is much more abundant. The chain couples TRBV12-3 or TRBV12-4 to TRBJ1-3; D remains unclear. This CDR3 has 15 amino acids. The CDR3 is CASRSNPGNRNTMYF. For the CDR3, the DNA is TGTGCCAGCAGGAGCAATCCCGGCAACAGAAACACCATGTATTTT.

The chain recombines TRBV5-6 with TRBJ2-5; D may be TRBD2 (5 bases). V dropped 9 bases and J dropped 0 bases, with 21 bases sitting between them. The CDR3 is 16 amino acids. Per germline, CDR1 SGHDT and CDR2 YYEEEE. The CDR3 sequence is CAIGPGLITNQETQYF. In nucleotides, the CDR3 is TGTGCCATCGGCCCCGGACTGATCACCAACCAAGAGACCCAGTACTTC.

This clonotype was found many times. This sequence joins TRBV11-2 and TRBJ1-2, with D perhaps matching TRBD1 (6 bases). CDR3 length: 14 amino acids. The V end lost 1 base, the J end lost 4 bases, and 10 bases lay between the germline ends. The V gene's germline CDR1 is SGHAT and CDR2 FQNNGV. Here the CDR3 reads CASSLGTAFYGYTF. CDR3 coding DNA: TGTGCCAGCAGCTTAGGGACAGCTTTCTATGGCTACACCTTC.

Worth noting for this clonotype: A much larger clone sits a single nucleotide away, making a read error possible. V and J are TRBV12-3 or TRBV12-4 and TRBJ2-1; D call uncertain. The CDR3 totals 12 residues. V shed 8 bases and J shed 1 base, with 6 bases lying between them. The DNA of the CDR3 is TGTGCCAGCGGCGGATCCTACAATGAGCAGTTCTTC. As protein: CASGGSYNEQFF.